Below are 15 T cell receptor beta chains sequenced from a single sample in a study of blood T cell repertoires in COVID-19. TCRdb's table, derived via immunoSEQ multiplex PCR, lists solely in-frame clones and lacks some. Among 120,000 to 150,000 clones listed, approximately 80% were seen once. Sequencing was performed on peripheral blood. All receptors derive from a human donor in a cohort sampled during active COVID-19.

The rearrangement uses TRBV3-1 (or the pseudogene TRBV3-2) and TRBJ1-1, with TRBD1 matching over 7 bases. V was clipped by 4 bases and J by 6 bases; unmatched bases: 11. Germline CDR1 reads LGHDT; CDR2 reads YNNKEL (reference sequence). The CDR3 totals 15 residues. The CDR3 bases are TGTGCCAGCAGCCCATCCGACAGGGAAGGCGCTGAAGCTTTCTTT. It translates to CASSPSDREGAEAFF.

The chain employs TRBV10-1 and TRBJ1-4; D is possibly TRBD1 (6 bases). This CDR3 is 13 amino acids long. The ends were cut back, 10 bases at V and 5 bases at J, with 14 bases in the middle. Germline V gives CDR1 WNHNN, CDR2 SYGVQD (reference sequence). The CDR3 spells CAKNGQQNEKLFF. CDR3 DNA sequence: TGCGCCAAGAACGGACAGCAAAATGAAAAACTGTTTTTT.

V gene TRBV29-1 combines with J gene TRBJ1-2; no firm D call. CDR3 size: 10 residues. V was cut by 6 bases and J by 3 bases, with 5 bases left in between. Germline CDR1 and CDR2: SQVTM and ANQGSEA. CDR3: CSVSDYGYTF. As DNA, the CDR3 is TGCAGCGTCTCAGACTATGGCTACACCTTC.

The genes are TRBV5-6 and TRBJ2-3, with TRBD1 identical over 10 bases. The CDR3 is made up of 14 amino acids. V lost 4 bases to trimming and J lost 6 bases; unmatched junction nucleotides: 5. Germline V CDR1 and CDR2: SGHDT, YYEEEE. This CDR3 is CASSPDRGRDTQYF. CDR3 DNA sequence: TGTGCCAGCAGCCCGGACAGGGGGAGGGATACGCAGTATTTT.

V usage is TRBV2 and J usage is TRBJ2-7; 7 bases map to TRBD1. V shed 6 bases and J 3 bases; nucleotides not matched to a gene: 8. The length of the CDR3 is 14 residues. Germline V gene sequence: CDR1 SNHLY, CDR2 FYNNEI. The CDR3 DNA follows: TGTGCCAGCAGGGACAGGTCGGAGCTCTACGAGCAGTACTTC. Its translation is CASRDRSELYEQYF.

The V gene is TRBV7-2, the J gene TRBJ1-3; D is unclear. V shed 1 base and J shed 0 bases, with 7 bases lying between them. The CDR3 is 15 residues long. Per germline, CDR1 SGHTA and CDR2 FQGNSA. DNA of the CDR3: TGTGCCAGCAGCTTAGGGCTGCTCTCTGGAAACACCATATATTTT. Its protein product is CASSLGLLSGNTIYF.

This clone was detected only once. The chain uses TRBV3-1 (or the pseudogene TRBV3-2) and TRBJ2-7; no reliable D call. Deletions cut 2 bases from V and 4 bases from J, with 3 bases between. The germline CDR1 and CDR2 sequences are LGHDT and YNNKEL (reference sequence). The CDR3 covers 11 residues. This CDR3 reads CASSQSYEQYF. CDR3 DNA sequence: TGTGCCAGCAGCCAATCTTACGAGCAGTACTTC.

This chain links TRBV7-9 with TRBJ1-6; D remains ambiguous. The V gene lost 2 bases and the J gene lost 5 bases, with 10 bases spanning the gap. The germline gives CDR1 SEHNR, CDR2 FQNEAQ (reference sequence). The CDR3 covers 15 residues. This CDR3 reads CASSLRGSDNSPLHF. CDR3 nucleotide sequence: TGTGCCAGCAGCTTAAGAGGGTCGGATAATTCACCCCTCCACTTT.

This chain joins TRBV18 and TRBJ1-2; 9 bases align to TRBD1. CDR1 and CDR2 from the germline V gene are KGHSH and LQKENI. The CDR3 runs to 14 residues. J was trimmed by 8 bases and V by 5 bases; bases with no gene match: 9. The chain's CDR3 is CASSTGQGIGGYTF. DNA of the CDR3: TGTGCCAGCTCAACCGGACAGGGGATAGGGGGCTACACCTTC.

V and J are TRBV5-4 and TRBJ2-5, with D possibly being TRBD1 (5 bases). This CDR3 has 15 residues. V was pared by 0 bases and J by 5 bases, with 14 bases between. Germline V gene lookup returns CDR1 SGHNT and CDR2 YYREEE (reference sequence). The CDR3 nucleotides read TGTGCCAGCAGCTTGGGGATAAGGGGAAGCGAGACCCAGTACTTC. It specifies CASSLGIRGSETQYF.

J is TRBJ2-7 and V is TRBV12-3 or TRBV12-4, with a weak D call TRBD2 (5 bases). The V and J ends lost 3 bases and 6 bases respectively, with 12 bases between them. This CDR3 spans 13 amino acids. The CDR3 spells CASSLRGLGEQYF. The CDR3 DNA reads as TGTGCCAGCAGTTTGCGAGGGTTGGGCGAGCAGTACTTC.

The CDR3 bases are TGTGCCAGCAGCTCGTACCCCCTAACGTACCAAGAGACCCAGTACTTC. Translated, it gives CASSSYPLTYQETQYF. The J gene is TRBJ2-5, the V gene TRBV3-1 (or the pseudogene TRBV3-2); unclear D gene. V lost 5 bases, J lost 0 bases, and 16 bases lay in between. Germline values: CDR1 LGHDT, CDR2 YNNKEL (reference sequence). There are 16 residues in the CDR3.

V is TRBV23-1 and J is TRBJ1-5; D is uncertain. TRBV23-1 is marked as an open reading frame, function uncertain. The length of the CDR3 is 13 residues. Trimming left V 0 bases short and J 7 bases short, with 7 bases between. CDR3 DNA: TGCGCCAGCAGTCAATCTATCGGGCAGCCCCAGCATTTT. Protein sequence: CASSQSIGQPQHF.

CDR3 residues: CASSPKRGGRDTDTQYF. DNA of the CDR3: TGTGCCAGCAGCCCCAAGCGGGGGGGCCGTGACACAGATACGCAGTATTTT. J is TRBJ2-3 and V is TRBV7-3, with TRBD2 matching over 10 bases. The V and J ends lost 5 bases and 2 bases, in that order; junction bases with no gene match: 10. Germline V lookup: CDR1 SGHTA, CDR2 FQGTGA. The CDR3 is 17 amino acids.

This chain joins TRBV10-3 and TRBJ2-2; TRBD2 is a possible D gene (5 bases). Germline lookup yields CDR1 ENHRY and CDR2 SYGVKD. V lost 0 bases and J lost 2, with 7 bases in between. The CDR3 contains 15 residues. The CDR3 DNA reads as TGTGCCATCAGTGAGTCGGAGGTCAACACCGGGGAGCTGTTTTTT. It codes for CAISESEVNTGELFF.